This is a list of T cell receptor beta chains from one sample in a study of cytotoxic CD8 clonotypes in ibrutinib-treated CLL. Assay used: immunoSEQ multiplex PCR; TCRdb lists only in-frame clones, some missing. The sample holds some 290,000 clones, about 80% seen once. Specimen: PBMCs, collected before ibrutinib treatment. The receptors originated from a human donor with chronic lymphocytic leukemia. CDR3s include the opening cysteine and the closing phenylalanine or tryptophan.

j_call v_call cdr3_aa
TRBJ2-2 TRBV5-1 CASSLASSWAGELFF
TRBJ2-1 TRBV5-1 CASSYRPGAGLAGGPYNEQFF
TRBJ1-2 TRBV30 CAWSSAGEITSYGYTF
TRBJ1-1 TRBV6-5 CASSYSSLTEAFF
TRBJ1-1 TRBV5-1 CASSLAGENTEAFF
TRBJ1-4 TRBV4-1 CASSHTGDNEKLFF
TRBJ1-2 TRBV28 CASRPLGARGDGYTF
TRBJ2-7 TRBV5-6 CASSDLLAGDSYEQYF
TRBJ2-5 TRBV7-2 CASTPQGAETQYF
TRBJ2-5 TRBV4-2 CASSQEGGLAGGHETQYF
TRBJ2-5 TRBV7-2 CASSYQTGGGETQYF
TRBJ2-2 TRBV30 CAWTSSGRRNTGELFF
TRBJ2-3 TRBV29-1 CSVQGAAILPDTQYF
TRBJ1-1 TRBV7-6 CASSLVRGAETEAFF
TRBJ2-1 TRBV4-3 CASSQILARYNEQFF
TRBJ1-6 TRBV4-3 CASSQEEGRTPLHF
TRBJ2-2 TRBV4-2 CASSRKRPGGTGELFF
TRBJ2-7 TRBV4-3 CASSQRRDTSYEQYF
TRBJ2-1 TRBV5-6 CASSPEGLGIIYNEQFF
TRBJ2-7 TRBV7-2 CASRKTGTYEQYF
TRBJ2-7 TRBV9 CASSGDTSYEQYF
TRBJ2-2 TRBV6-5 CASTWTSGSTGELFF
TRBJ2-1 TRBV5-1 CASRGTGGRNEQFF
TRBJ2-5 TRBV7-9 CASSLTTLQETQYF
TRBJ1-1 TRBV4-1 CASSPQRGDTEAFF
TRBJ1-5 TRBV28 CASSLPILPQHF
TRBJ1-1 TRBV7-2 CASSLVAGDITEAFF
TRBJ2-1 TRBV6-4 CASSDSLASYNEQFF
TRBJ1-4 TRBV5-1 CASSLGGAREKLFF
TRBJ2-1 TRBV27 CASSVGHYNEQFF
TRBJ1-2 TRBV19 CASSGGVAGTYGYTF
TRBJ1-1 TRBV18 CASSPQLGGNTEAFF
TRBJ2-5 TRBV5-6 CASSLGLAVRGTQYF
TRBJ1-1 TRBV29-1 CSADRGSTEAFF
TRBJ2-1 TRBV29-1 CSVEPDREGNEQFF
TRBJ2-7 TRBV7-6 CASSLGFSVRYEQYF
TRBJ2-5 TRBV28 CASTYWLEDRETQYF
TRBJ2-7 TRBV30 CAWSVNYEQYF
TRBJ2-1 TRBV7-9 CASSLERNALAAHYNEQFF
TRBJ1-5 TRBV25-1 CASGQPQHF
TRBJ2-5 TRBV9 CASSVSSGRVETQYF
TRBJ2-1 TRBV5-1 CASSQGLAGNADNEQFF
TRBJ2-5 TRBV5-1 CASTLWGGFEETQYF
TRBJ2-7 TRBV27 CASSHSGGSSYEQYF
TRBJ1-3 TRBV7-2 CASSLAGKDTIYF
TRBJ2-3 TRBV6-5 CASSYWRTATDTQYF
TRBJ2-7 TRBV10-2 CASRDPSATYEQYF
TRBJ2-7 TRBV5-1 CASSPQGGYEQYF
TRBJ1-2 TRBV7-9 CASSFDRQGKGYTF
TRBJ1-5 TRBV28 CASNYLRQGSQPQHF
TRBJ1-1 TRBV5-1 CASSLGGQLNTEAFF
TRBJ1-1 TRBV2 CASPEGRKAEAFF